This T cell receptor (beta chain) was found in a study of cytomegalovirus exposure and HLA in healthy donors. Sampled while nominally healthy, donors likely had unrecorded immune exposures. The PCR used 60 Vbeta and 13 Jbeta primers. The data were produced by immunoSEQ multiplex PCR, yet TCRdb's version contains in-frame clones alone and is incomplete. The table has 150,000 or so clones, roughly four fifths seen once. The CDR3 covers 14 residues. Germline V gives CDR1 MDHEN, CDR2 SYDVKM. Trimming removed 3 bases at V and 4 bases at J, with 10 bases between. There are a few counts of this clone. The antigen is undetermined. Study-wide findings and caveats: A link between a missense DCLRE1C variant and TCR beta V- and J-gene trimming emerged from a later analysis. Available immune exposure information covered CMV serostatus only.

The gene calls are TRBV28 and TRBJ1-5; D is unclear. The specimen was PBMCs. This clonotype was sampled from a woman between 35 and 50 years old in good health and CMV-seronegative. The CDR3 sequence: CASSLNLNNQPQHF. CDR3 DNA sequence: TGTGCCAGCAGTTTGAACCTAAATAATCAGCCCCAGCATTTT.